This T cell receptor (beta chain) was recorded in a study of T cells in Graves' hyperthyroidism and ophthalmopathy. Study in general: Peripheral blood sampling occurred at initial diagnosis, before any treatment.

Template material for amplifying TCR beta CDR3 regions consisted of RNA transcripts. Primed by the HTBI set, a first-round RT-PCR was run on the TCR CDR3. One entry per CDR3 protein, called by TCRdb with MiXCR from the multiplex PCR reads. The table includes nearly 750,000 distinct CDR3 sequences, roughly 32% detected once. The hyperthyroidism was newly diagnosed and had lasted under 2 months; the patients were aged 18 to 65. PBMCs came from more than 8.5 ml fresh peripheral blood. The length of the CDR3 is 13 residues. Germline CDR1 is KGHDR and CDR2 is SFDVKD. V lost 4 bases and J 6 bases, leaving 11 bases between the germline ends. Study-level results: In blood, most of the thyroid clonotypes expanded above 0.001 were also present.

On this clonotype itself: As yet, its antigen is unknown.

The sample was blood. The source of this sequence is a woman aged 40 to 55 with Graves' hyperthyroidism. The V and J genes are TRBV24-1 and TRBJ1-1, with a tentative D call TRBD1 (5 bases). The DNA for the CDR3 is TGTGCCACCAGTGACATCGGGGGGGCTGAAGCTTTCTTT. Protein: CATSDIGGAEAFF.